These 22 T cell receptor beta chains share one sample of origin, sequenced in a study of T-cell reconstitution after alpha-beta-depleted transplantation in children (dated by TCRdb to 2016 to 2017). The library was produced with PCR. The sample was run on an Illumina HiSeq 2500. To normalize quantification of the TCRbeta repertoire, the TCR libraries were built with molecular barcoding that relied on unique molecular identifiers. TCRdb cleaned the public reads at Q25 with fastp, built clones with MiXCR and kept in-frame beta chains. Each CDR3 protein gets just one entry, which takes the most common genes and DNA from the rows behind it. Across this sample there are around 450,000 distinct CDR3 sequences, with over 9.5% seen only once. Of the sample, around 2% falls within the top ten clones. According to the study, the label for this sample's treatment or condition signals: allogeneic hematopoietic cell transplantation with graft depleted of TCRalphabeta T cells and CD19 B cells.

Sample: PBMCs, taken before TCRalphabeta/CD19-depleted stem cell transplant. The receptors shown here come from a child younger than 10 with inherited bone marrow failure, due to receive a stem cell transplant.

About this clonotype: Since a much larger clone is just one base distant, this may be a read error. This CDR3 reads CASGFGNPGELFF. The CDR3 nucleotides read TGTGCCAGCGGTTTTGGCAACCCCGGGGAGCTGTTTTTT. The V call is TRBV12-3 or TRBV12-4, the J call TRBJ2-2; D remains unclear. This CDR3 comprises 13 residues.

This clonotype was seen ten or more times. In nucleotides, the CDR3 is TGTGCCAGCATGAAACATTCCGGGACTAGCGGGAGGGCCAGCTCCTACGAGCAGTACTTC. Amino acid sequence: CASMKHSGTSGRASSYEQYF. V gene TRBV27 combines with J gene TRBJ2-7; the match to TRBD2 covers 16 bases. Germline V lookup: CDR1 MNHEY, CDR2 SMNVEV (reference sequence). The CDR3 has 20 residues. V lost 7 bases to trimming and J lost 0 bases; unmatched junction nucleotides: 15.

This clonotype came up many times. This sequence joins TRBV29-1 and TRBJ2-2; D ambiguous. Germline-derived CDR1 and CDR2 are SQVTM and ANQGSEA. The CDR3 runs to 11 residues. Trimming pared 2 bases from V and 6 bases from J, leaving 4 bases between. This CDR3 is CSVEKPGELFF. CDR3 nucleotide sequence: TGCAGCGTTGAAAAACCCGGGGAGCTGTTTTTT.

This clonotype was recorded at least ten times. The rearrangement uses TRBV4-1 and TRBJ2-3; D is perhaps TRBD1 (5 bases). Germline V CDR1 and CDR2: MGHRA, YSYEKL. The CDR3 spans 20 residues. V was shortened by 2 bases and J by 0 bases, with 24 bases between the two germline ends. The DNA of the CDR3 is TGCGCCAGCAGCCAACCAAAACTCAGGGTCAATCCTCCTAGCACAGATACGCAGTATTTT. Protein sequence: CASSQPKLRVNPPSTDTQYF.

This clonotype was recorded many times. This CDR3 reads CASSLTGYHNEQFF. In DNA form, the CDR3 reads TGTGCCAGCAGCTTAACGGGTTACCACAATGAGCAGTTCTTC. The chain uses TRBV11-2 and TRBJ2-1; D is uncertain. The germline CDR1 and CDR2 sequences are SGHAT and FQNNGV. V dropped 2 bases and J dropped 5 bases, with 10 bases sitting between them. CDR3 size: 14 residues. Looking up the rest from reference TRBV11-2 and TRBJ2-1 gives the full variable domain: EAGVAQSPRYKIIEKRQSVAFWCNPISGHATLYWYQQILGQGPKLLIQFQNNGVVDDSQLPKDRFSAERLKGVDSTLKIQPAKLEDSAVYLCASSLTGYHNEQFFGPGTRLTVL.

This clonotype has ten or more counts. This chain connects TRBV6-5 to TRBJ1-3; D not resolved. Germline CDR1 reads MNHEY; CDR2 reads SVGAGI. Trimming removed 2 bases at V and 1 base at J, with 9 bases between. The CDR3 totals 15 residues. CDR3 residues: CASSYVWGSGNTIYF. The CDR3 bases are TGTGCCAGCAGTTACGTTTGGGGTTCTGGAAACACCATATATTTT.

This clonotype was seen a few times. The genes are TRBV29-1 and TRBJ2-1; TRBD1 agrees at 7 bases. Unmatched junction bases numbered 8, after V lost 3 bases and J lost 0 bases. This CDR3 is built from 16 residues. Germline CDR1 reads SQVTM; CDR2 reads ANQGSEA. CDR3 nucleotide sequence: TGCAGCGTTGATCGGGGTAGGACAGGCTCCTACAATGAGCAGTTCTTC. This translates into CSVDRGRTGSYNEQFF.

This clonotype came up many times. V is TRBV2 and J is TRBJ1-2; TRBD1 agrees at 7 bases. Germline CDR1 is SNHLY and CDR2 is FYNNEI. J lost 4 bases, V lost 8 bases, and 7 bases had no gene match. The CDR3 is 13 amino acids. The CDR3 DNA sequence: TGTGCCAGCCTGACAGGGAGAAGCTATGGCTACACCTTC. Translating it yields CASLTGRSYGYTF.

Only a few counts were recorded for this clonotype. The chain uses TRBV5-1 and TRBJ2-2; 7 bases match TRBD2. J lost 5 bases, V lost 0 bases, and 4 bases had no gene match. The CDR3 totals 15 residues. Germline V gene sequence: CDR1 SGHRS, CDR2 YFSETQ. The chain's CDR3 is CASSLGGSWTGELFF. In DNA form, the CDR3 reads TGCGCCAGCAGCTTGGGCGGGAGTTGGACCGGGGAGCTGTTTTTT.

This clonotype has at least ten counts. The CDR3 here is CSVEVGRGAPPDTQYF. The CDR3 bases are TGCAGCGTTGAAGTGGGTCGGGGGGCCCCTCCAGATACGCAGTATTTT. The chain carries TRBV29-1 and TRBJ2-3; TRBD2 is a possible D gene (7 bases). Trimming pared 1 base from V and 4 bases from J, leaving 18 bases between. This CDR3 comprises 16 residues. Per germline, CDR1 SQVTM and CDR2 ANQGSEA.

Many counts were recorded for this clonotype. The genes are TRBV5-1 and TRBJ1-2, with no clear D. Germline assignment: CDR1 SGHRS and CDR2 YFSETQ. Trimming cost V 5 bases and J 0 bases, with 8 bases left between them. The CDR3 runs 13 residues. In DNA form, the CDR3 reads TGCGCCAGCAGACTGACCACTAACTATGGCTACACCTTC. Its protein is CASRLTTNYGYTF.

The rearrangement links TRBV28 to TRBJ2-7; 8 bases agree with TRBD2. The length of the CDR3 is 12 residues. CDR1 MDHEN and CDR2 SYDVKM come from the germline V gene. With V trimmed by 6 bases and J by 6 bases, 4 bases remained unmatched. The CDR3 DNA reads TGTGCCAGCAGAGGAGCGGGAGTCGAGCAGTACTTC. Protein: CASRGAGVEQYF. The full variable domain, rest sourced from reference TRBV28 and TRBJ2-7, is DVKVTQSSRYLVKRTGEKVFLECVQDMDHENMFWYRQDPGLGLRLIYFSYDVKMKEKGDIPEGYSVSREKKERFSLILESASTNQTSMYLCASRGAGVEQYFGPGTRLTVT.

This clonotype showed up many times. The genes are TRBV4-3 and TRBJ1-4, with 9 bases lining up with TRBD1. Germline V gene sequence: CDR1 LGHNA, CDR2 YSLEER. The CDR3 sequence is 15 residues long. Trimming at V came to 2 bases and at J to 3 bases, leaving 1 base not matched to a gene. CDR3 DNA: TGCGCCAGCAGCCAAAGACAGGGGGCTAATGAAAAACTGTTTTTT. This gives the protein CASSQRQGANEKLFF.

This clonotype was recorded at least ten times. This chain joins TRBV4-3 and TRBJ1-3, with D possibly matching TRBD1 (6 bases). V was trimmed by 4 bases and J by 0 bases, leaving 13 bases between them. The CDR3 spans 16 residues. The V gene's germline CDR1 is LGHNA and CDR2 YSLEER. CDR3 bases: TGCGCCAGCAGCCCGGACAGCATGAGCTCTGGAAACACCATATATTTT. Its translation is CASSPDSMSSGNTIYF.

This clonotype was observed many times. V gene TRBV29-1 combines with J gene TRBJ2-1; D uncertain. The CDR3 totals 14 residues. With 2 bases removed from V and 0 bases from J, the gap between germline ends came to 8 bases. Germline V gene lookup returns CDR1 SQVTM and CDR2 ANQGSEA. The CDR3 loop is CSVEPASSYNEQFF. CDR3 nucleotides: TGCAGCGTTGAACCTGCGAGCTCCTACAATGAGCAGTTCTTC.

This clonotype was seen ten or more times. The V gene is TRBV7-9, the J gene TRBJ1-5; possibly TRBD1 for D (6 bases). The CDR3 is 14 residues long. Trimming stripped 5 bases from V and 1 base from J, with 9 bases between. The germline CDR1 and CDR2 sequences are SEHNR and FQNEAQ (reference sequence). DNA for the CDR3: TGTGCCAGCAGCGTAGGGGGGAGCAATCAGCCCCAGCATTTT. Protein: CASSVGGSNQPQHF.

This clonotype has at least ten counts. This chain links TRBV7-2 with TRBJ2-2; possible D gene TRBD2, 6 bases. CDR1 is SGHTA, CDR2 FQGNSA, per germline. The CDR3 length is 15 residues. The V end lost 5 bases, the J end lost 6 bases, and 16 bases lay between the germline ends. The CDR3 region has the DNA TGTGCCAGCAGCCCAGACGCGGGGCGCTCCGGGGAGCTGTTTTTT. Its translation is CASSPDAGRSGELFF.

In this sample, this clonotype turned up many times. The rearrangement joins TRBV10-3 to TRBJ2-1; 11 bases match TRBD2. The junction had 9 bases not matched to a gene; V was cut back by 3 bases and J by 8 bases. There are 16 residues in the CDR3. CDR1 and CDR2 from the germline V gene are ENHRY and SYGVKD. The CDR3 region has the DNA TGTGCCATCAGTGAAGCTAATAGCGGGAGGGCTGATGAGCAGTTCTTC. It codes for CAISEANSGRADEQFF.

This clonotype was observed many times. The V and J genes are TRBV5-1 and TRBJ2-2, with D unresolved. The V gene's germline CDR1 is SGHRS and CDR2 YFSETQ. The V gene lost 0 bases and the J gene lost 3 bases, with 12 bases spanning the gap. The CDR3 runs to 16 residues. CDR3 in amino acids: CASSLVLHTDTGELFF. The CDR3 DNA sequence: TGCGCCAGCAGCTTGGTACTTCATACGGACACCGGGGAGCTGTTTTTT.

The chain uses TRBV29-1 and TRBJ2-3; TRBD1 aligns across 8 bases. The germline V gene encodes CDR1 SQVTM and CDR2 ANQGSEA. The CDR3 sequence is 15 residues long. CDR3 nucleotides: TGCAGTTGCTATATGGGACAGGCCGTCACAGATACGCAGTATTTT. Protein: CSCYMGQAVTDTQYF.

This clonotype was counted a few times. CDR3 sequence (DNA): TGTGCCAGCAGCCAAGGCCTCAGTATACGGGCCGAGCAGTACTTC. The encoded protein is CASSQGLSIRAEQYF. V usage is TRBV14 and J usage is TRBJ2-7; D gene uncertain. This CDR3 region has 15 residues. V lost 1 base and J lost 6, with 16 bases in between. Germline V gene data show CDR1 as SGHDN and CDR2 as FVKESK.

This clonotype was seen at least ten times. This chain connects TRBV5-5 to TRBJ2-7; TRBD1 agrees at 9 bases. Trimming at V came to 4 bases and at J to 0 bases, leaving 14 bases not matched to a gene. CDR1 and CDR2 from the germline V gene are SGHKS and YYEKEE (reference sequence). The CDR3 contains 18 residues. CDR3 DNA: TGTGCCAGCAGCCACCTTGGACAGGGGATGGGGGACTCCTACGAGCAGTACTTC. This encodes CASSHLGQGMGDSYEQYF.